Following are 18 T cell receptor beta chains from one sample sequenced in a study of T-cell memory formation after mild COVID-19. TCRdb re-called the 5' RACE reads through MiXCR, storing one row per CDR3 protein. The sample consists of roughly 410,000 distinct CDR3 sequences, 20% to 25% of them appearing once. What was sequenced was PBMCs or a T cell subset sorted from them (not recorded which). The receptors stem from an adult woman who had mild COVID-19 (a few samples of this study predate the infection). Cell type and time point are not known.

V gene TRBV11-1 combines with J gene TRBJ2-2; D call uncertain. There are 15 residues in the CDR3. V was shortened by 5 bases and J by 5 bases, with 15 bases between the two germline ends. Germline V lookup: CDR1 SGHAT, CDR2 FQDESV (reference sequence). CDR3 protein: CASSTLSGSTGELFF. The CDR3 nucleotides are TGTGCCAGCAGCACCTTATCGGGTTCGACCGGGGAGCTGTTTTTT.

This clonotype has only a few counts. CDR3 bases: TGTGCCAGCAGTAGACAGGGGCTAGTCTACGAGCAGTACTTC. This codes for CASSRQGLVYEQYF. V gene TRBV9 combines with J gene TRBJ2-7, with TRBD1 matching over 8 bases. V gave up 5 bases and J gave up 3 bases; unmatched junction bases: 7. CDR1 is SGDLS, CDR2 YYNGEE, per germline. This CDR3 comprises 14 residues.

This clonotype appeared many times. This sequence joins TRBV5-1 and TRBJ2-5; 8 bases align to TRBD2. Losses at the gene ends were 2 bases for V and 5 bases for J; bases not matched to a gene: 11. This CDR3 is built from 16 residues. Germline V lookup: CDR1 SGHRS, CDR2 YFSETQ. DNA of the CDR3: TGCGCCAGCAGCTTTGATCCAACGGGAGGGCCCGAGACCCAGTACTTC. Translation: CASSFDPTGGPETQYF. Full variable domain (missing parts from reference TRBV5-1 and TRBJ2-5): KAGVTQTPRYLIKTRGQQVTLSCSPISGHRSVSWYQQTPGQGLQFLFEYFSETQRNKGNFPGRFSGRQFSNSRSEMNVSTLELGDSALYLCASSFDPTGGPETQYFGPGTRLLVL.

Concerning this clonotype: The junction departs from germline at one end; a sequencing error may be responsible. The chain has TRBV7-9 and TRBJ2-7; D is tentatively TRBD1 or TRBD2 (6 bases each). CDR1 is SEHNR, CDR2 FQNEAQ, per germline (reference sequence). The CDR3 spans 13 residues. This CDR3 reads CASRLGGGYEQYF. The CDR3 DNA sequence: TGTGCCAGCCGCTTAGGAGGGGGCTACGAGCAGTACTTC.

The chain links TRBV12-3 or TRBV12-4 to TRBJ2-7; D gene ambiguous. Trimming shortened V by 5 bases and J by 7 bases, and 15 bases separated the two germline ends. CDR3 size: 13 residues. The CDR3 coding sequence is TGTGCCAGCAGTGGCTGGGTCAGCTTAGAGCAGTACTTC. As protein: CASSGWVSLEQYF.

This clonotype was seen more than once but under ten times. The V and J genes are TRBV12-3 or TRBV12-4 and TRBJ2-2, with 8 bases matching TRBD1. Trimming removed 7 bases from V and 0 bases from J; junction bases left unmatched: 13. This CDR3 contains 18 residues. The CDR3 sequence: CASKNPRKQGANTGELFF. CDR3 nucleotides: TGTGCCAGCAAAAATCCCCGTAAACAGGGGGCGAACACCGGGGAGCTGTTTTTT.

The CDR3 loop reads CASSFGGSYNSPLHF. The CDR3 DNA follows: TGTGCCAGCAGTTTCGGGGGCTCCTATAATTCACCCCTCCACTTT. The chain employs TRBV12-3 or TRBV12-4 and TRBJ1-6, with D possibly matching TRBD1 (5 bases). The CDR3 length is 15 residues. The V end was cut by 3 bases, the J end by 0 bases, with 6 bases between.

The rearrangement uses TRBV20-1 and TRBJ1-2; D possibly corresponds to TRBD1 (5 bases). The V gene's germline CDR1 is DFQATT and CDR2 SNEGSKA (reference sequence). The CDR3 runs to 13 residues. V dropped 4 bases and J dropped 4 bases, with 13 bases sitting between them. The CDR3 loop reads CSANQGVAYGYTF. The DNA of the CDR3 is TGCAGTGCTAATCAGGGTGTGGCCTATGGCTACACCTTC.

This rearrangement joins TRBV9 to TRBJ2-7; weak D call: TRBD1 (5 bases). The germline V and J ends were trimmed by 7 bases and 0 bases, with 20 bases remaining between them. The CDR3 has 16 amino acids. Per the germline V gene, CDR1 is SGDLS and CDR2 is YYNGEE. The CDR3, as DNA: TGTGCCAGCGATCCGGTCAACAGGTCTAGCTCCTACGAGCAGTACTTC. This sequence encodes CASDPVNRSSSYEQYF.

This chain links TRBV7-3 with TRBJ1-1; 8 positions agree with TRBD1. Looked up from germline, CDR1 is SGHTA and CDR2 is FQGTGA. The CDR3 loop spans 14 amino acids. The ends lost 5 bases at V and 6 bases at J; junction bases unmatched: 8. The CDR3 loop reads CASSPGGARAEAFF. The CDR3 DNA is TGTGCCAGCAGCCCAGGGGGCGCGAGAGCTGAAGCTTTCTTT.

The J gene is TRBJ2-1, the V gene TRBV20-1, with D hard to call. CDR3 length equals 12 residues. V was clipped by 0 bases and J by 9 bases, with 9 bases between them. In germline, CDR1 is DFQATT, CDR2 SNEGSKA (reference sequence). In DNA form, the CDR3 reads TGCAGTGCTAGAGATCCCGGGTCTGAGCAGTTCTTC. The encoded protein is CSARDPGSEQFF.

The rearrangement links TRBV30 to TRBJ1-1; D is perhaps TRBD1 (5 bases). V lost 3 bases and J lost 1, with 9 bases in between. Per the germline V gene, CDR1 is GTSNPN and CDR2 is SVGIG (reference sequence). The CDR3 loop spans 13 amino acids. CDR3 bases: TGTGCCTGGAGGGAACAGGAGAACACTGAAGCTTTCTTT. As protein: CAWREQENTEAFF.

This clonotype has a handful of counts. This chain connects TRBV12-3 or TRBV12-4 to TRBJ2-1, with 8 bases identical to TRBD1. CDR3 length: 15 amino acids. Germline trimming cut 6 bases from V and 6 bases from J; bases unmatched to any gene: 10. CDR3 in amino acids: CASSQGQGRINEQFF. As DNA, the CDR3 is TGTGCCAGCAGCCAAGGACAGGGTCGTATCAATGAGCAGTTCTTC.

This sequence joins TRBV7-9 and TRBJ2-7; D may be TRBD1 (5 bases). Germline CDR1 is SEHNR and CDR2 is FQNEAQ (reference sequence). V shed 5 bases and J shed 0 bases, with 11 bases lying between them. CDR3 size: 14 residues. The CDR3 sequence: CASSEGAASYEQYF. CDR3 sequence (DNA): TGTGCCAGCAGCGAAGGGGCGGCCTCCTACGAGCAGTACTTC.

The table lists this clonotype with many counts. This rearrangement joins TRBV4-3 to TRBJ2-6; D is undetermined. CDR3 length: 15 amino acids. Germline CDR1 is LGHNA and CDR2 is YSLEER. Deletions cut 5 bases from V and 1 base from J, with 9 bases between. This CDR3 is CASSSHTSGANVLTF. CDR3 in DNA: TGCGCCAGCAGCTCCCACACATCTGGGGCCAACGTCCTGACTTTC.

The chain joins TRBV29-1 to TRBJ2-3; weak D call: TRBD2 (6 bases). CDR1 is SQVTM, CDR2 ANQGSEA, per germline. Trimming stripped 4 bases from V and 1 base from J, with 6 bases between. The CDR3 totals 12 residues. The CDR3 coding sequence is TGCAGCGTTGCTAGCGGCACAGATACGCAGTATTTT. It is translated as CSVASGTDTQYF.

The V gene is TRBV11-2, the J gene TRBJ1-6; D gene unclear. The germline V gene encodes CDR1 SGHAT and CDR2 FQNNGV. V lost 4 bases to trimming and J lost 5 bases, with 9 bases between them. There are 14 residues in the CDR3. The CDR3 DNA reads TGTGCCAGCAGCTCCGGACTGAATAATTCACCCCTCCACTTT. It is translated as CASSSGLNNSPLHF.

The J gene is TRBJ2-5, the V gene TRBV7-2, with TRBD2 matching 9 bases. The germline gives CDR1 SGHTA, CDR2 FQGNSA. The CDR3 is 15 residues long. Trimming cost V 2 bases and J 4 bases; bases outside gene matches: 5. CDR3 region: CASSLWAGGGETQYF. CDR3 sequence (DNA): TGTGCCAGCAGCTTATGGGCGGGAGGGGGAGAGACCCAGTACTTC.